The 11 T cell receptor beta chains reported below all come from one sample, sequenced in a study of blood T cell repertoires in COVID-19. Clones were sequenced by immunoSEQ multiplex PCR, and TCRdb holds only the in-frame ones, with some missing. The sample has 20,000 to 30,000 clones, approximately 94% seen once. The sequenced sample was peripheral blood. The receptors derive from a woman between 45 and 60 years old with active COVID-19.

This rearrangement joins TRBV28 to TRBJ1-1, with a possible D match to TRBD1 (5 bases). The CDR3 is 11 residues long. V gave up 8 bases and J gave up 4 bases, with 8 bases separating them. The V gene's germline CDR1 is MDHEN and CDR2 SYDVKM. CDR3 in DNA: TGTGCCAGCCGCGGGGGCACTGAAGCTTTCTTT. It codes for CASRGGTEAFF. The whole variable domain, filled in from reference TRBV28 and TRBJ1-1, reads DVKVTQSSRYLVKRTGEKVFLECVQDMDHENMFWYRQDPGLGLRLIYFSYDVKMKEKGDIPEGYSVSREKKERFSLILESASTNQTSMYLCASRGGTEAFFGQGTRLTVV.

This rearrangement joins TRBV14 to TRBJ1-2, with 7 bases aligning to TRBD1. The CDR3 runs to 15 residues. With V trimmed by 4 bases and J by 4 bases, 9 bases remained unmatched. Germline-derived CDR1 and CDR2 are SGHDN and FVKESK. Here the CDR3 DNA reads TGTGCCAGCAGCCTCCGGGACAGTGGGACCTATGGCTACACCTTC. Translating it yields CASSLRDSGTYGYTF.

This clone was picked up one time. The chain couples TRBV20-1 to TRBJ1-2; unclear D gene. The CDR3 has 11 residues. The germline CDR1 and CDR2 sequences are DFQATT and SNEGSKA (reference sequence). Trimming shortened V by 5 bases and J by 3 bases, and 7 bases separated the two germline ends. CDR3 bases: TGCAGTGCTCGGGAAGACTATGGCTACACCTTC. This gives the protein CSAREDYGYTF.

This chain joins TRBV3-1 (or the pseudogene TRBV3-2) and TRBJ1-1; D gene uncertain. The V gene's germline CDR1 is LGHDT and CDR2 YNNKEL (reference sequence). V was cut by 1 base and J by 4 bases, with 16 bases left in between. This CDR3 spans 16 amino acids. The DNA of the CDR3 is TGTGCCAGCAGCCAAGCTTTGTTACTCCGGGGCACTGAAGCTTTCTTT. This encodes CASSQALLLRGTEAFF.

The chain joins TRBV2 to TRBJ2-7; unclear D gene. The germline V and J ends were trimmed by 0 bases and 2 bases, with 2 bases remaining between them. This CDR3 has 12 amino acids. Germline V gene lookup returns CDR1 SNHLY and CDR2 FYNNEI. CDR3 DNA: TGTGCCAGCAGTGAAGCCGCCTACGAGCAGTACTTC. It codes for CASSEAAYEQYF.

The chain is built from TRBV27 and TRBJ2-3, with D perhaps matching TRBD2 (6 bases). V was pared by 5 bases and J by 9 bases, with 12 bases between. Germline-derived CDR1 and CDR2 are MNHEY and SMNVEV (reference sequence). The CDR3 extends over 12 amino acids. The DNA of the CDR3 is TGTGCCAGCAGTACCCAGGGAGGCACGCAGTATTTT. It specifies CASSTQGGTQYF.

The V gene is TRBV5-5, the J gene TRBJ2-7; D unresolved. There are 13 residues in the CDR3. The germline V gene has CDR1 SGHKS and CDR2 YYEKEE (reference sequence). The V end was cut by 0 bases, the J end by 3 bases, with 7 bases between. The CDR3 loop is CASSLDSYYEQYF. CDR3 coding DNA: TGTGCCAGCAGCTTGGACAGTTACTACGAGCAGTACTTC. Complete variable domain (other parts from reference TRBV5-5 and TRBJ2-7): DAGVTQSPTHLIKTRGQQVTLRCSPISGHKSVSWYQQVLGQGPQFIFQYYEKEERGRGNFPDRFSARQFPNYSSELNVNALLLGDSALYLCASSLDSYYEQYFGPGTRLTVT.

The chain recombines TRBV20-1 with TRBJ1-2, with D perhaps TRBD1 (6 bases). The CDR3 covers 11 residues. Germline V gene data show CDR1 as DFQATT and CDR2 as SNEGSKA (reference sequence). V lost 1 base and J 8 bases, leaving 8 bases between the germline ends. The CDR3: CSARGTDGYTF. The CDR3 DNA is TGCAGTGCTAGAGGGACAGACGGCTACACCTTC.

V usage is TRBV11-2 and J usage is TRBJ2-1; TRBD2 aligns across 13 bases. Trimming took 5 bases from V and 7 from J; bases not matched to a gene: 8. Germline-derived CDR1 and CDR2 are SGHAT and FQNNGV. This CDR3 spans 16 amino acids. The CDR3 sequence is CASSRQGLAGWNEQFF. The CDR3 nucleotides read TGTGCCAGCAGCAGACAGGGACTAGCGGGATGGAATGAGCAGTTCTTC. Using reference TRBV11-2 and TRBJ2-1 for the parts outside the CDR3, the full variable domain is EAGVAQSPRYKIIEKRQSVAFWCNPISGHATLYWYQQILGQGPKLLIQFQNNGVVDDSQLPKDRFSAERLKGVDSTLKIQPAKLEDSAVYLCASSRQGLAGWNEQFFGPGTRLTVL.

The chain uses TRBV28 and TRBJ1-2, with 8 bases identical to TRBD1. The CDR3 length is 15 residues. CDR1 MDHEN and CDR2 SYDVKM come from the germline V gene. Trimming took 6 bases from V and 2 from J; bases not matched to a gene: 8. Here the CDR3 reads CASRLGTGENYGYTF. The CDR3 region has the DNA TGTGCCAGCAGACTCGGGACAGGCGAAAACTATGGCTACACCTTC.

The chain recombines TRBV6-5 with TRBJ1-1, with 8 bases fitting TRBD1. CDR3 length: 13 amino acids. J lost 11 bases, V lost 5 bases, and 10 bases had no gene match. Germline CDR1 reads MNHEY; CDR2 reads SVGAGI. The CDR3 protein is CASSTPRTGHAFF. For the CDR3, the DNA is TGTGCCAGCAGTACACCCCGGACAGGGCATGCTTTCTTT.